A single sample is the source of the 31 T cell receptor beta chains below, sequenced in a study of T-cell memory formation after mild COVID-19. MiXCR, applied by TCRdb to the 5' RACE reads, yields one record per CDR3 protein. The sample gives under 400,000 distinct CDR3 sequences, roughly 20% of which show up once; around 12% is in the top ten. The sequenced sample was PBMCs or a T cell subset sorted from them (not recorded which). These TCRs come from an adult woman who had mild COVID-19 (a few samples of this study predate the infection). Cell type and time point are not known.

This clonotype was seen more than once but under ten times. V gene TRBV20-1 combines with J gene TRBJ1-1, with D possibly being TRBD1 (6 bases). Trimming shortened V by 1 base and J by 3 bases, and 9 bases separated the two germline ends. Looked up from germline, CDR1 is DFQATT and CDR2 is SNEGSKA (reference sequence). The CDR3 runs to 13 residues. The CDR3 DNA is TGCAGTGCTAGAGCACAGGGTTACACTGAAGCTTTCTTT. Its protein is CSARAQGYTEAFF.

This clonotype turned up a few times. This chain links TRBV23-1 with TRBJ2-5, with no clear D. TRBV23-1 carries the ORF label, with uncertain function. This CDR3 comprises 16 residues. The germline V and J ends were trimmed by 5 bases and 3 bases, with 19 bases remaining between them. CDR3 in DNA: TGCGCCAGCAGTAAGAAACCGGGCCGGGTAGAAGAGACCCAGTACTTC. Translating it yields CASSKKPGRVEETQYF.

This chain connects TRBV4-2 to TRBJ2-1, with unresolved D. Between the trimmed V and J ends, which lost 4 bases and 3 bases, there was a span of 7 bases. The germline gives CDR1 LGHNA, CDR2 YNFKEQ. This CDR3 comprises 13 residues. The CDR3 DNA is TGTGCCAGCAGCCCGCTGCGCTACAATGAGCAGTTCTTC. This translates into CASSPLRYNEQFF.

A few counts support this clonotype. V usage is TRBV15 and J usage is TRBJ2-7, with 10 positions matching TRBD2. The CDR3 extends over 16 amino acids. V shed 9 bases and J 3 bases; nucleotides not matched to a gene: 14. Germline lookup yields CDR1 LNHNV and CDR2 YYDKDF (reference sequence). CDR3 nucleotide sequence: TGTGCCACGAGTCAGGGGAGCGGGAGGGCTTTCTACGAGCAGTACTTC. This sequence encodes CATSQGSGRAFYEQYF.

The chain carries TRBV6-5 and TRBJ1-1, with D tentatively TRBD1 (5 bases). CDR1 and CDR2 (germline): MNHEY, SVGAGI. The CDR3 has 17 amino acids. Trimming cost V 5 bases and J 1 base, with 20 bases left between them. CDR3 coding DNA: TGTGCCAGCAGTACCCCCGCTTTTTGGGGCACGAACACTGAAGCTTTCTTT. Protein: CASSTPAFWGTNTEAFF.

This clonotype was counted between two and nine times. The V call is TRBV7-8, the J call TRBJ2-2, with D perhaps TRBD1 (5 bases). The germline V gene encodes CDR1 SGHVS and CDR2 FQNEAQ. V was pared by 7 bases and J by 2 bases, with 17 bases between. The CDR3 loop spans 16 amino acids. This chain's CDR3 is CASTLGFQGNTGELFF. CDR3 bases: TGTGCCAGCACCCTTGGCTTCCAGGGAAACACCGGGGAGCTGTTTTTT.

J is TRBJ2-2 and V is TRBV11-2; possibly TRBD1 or TRBD2 for D (6 bases each). Between the trimmed V and J ends, which lost 3 bases and 2 bases, there was a span of 19 bases. Per germline, CDR1 SGHAT and CDR2 FQNNGV. The CDR3 covers 18 residues. CDR3 coding DNA: TGTGCCAGCAGCTTTATCCCTATCGGGGGCGCAAACACCGGGGAGCTGTTTTTT. As protein: CASSFIPIGGANTGELFF.

J is TRBJ2-7 and V is TRBV14, with 7 bases aligning to TRBD1. Germline CDR1 reads SGHDN; CDR2 reads FVKESK. V dropped 1 base and J dropped 8; count of bases not matched to a gene: 11. The CDR3 sequence is 15 residues long. As DNA, the CDR3 is TGTGCCAGCAGCCAAGGGCAGACAGGGCTTTTCCAGCAGTACTTC. Its protein is CASSQGQTGLFQQYF.

This clonotype appeared a few times. Here the CDR3 DNA reads TGTGCCAGCACCCGTGGGGTGGGACAACTGAGCTCTGGGGCCAACGTCCTGACTTTC. Translated, it gives CASTRGVGQLSSGANVLTF. The J gene is TRBJ2-6, the V gene TRBV6-5, with D possibly being TRBD1 (6 bases). The V and J ends lost 7 bases and 0 bases respectively, with 22 bases between them. CDR1 is MNHEY, CDR2 SVGAGI, per germline. The length of the CDR3 is 19 residues.

J is TRBJ2-4 and V is TRBV6-9; tentatively, D is TRBD1 (6 bases). The length of the CDR3 is 13 residues. From germline, CDR1 is MNHGY and CDR2 SVAAGI. V lost 6 bases and J 6 bases, leaving 12 bases between the germline ends. CDR3 protein: CASSLGRGNIQYF. The DNA for the CDR3 is TGTGCCAGCAGCCTCGGCAGGGGAAACATTCAGTACTTC.

This clonotype was seen a handful of times. Here the CDR3 reads CATSDWGTSGQETQYF. In nucleotides, the CDR3 is TGTGCCACCAGTGATTGGGGGACTAGCGGTCAAGAGACCCAGTACTTC. The chain carries TRBV24-1 and TRBJ2-5, with TRBD2 matching 11 bases. The V gene end was trimmed by 2 bases and the J gene end by 2 bases; junction bases not matched to a gene: 3. Germline V gives CDR1 KGHDR, CDR2 SFDVKD. This CDR3 region has 16 residues.

This clonotype was observed a few times. This chain connects TRBV6-5 to TRBJ2-3; 11 positions agree with TRBD2. J gave up 4 bases and V 4 bases, and 7 bases lay outside the gene matches. Germline lookup yields CDR1 MNHEY and CDR2 SVGAGI. The CDR3 spans 16 residues. This chain's CDR3 is CASSFTGLAAADTQYF. The CDR3 nucleotides read TGTGCCAGCAGTTTTACGGGACTAGCGGCCGCAGATACGCAGTATTTT.

This clonotype was picked up one time. The CDR3 loop is CASSEFEGVSGNTIYF. CDR3 nucleotide sequence: TGTGCCAGCAGTGAATTTGAGGGGGTCTCTGGAAACACCATATATTTT. The chain has TRBV2 and TRBJ1-3, with D tentatively TRBD1 (6 bases). This CDR3 region has 16 residues. The V end was cut by 2 bases, the J end by 0 bases, with 11 bases between. CDR1 is SNHLY, CDR2 FYNNEI, per germline.

The rearrangement uses TRBV4-1 and TRBJ2-7; TRBD1 matches at 10 bases. Germline V gives CDR1 MGHRA, CDR2 YSYEKL. Trimming at V came to 0 bases and at J to 6 bases, leaving 14 bases not matched to a gene. The CDR3 loop spans 18 amino acids. Here the CDR3 reads CASSQDGGTGVGGFEQYF. In DNA, the CDR3 is TGCGCCAGCAGCCAAGATGGGGGGACAGGGGTCGGCGGGTTCGAGCAGTACTTC.

This clonotype has a handful of counts. The chain couples TRBV5-5 to TRBJ2-7; no firm D call. The CDR3 sequence is 15 residues long. Trimming removed 4 bases at V and 4 bases at J, with 18 bases between. CDR1 SGHKS and CDR2 YYEKEE come from the germline V gene (reference sequence). The CDR3 reads CASSERTSALYEQYF. CDR3 nucleotide sequence: TGTGCCAGCAGCGAACGTACGTCCGCGTTATACGAGCAGTACTTC.

The chain links TRBV5-6 to TRBJ2-5; tentative D call: TRBD2 (6 bases). This CDR3 region has 16 residues. Germline assignment: CDR1 SGHDT and CDR2 YYEEEE. V was trimmed by 2 bases and J by 2 bases, leaving 16 bases between them. The CDR3 region is CASSFWAGRLQETQYF. CDR3 in DNA: TGTGCCAGCAGCTTTTGGGCGGGGCGGCTACAAGAGACCCAGTACTTC.

This clonotype has a handful of counts. The rearrangement joins TRBV4-1 to TRBJ1-2; D is unresolved. The V gene's germline CDR1 is MGHRA and CDR2 YSYEKL. CDR3 size: 14 residues. V dropped 4 bases and J dropped 2 bases, with 11 bases sitting between them. The CDR3: CASSPRVGNYGYTF. CDR3 in DNA: TGCGCCAGCAGCCCAAGGGTGGGGAACTATGGCTACACCTTC.

This clonotype showed up just a few times. The V call is TRBV6-5, the J call TRBJ2-3; D possibly corresponds to TRBD1 (6 bases). The CDR3 extends over 14 amino acids. Per the germline V gene, CDR1 is MNHEY and CDR2 is SVGAGI. V was pared by 4 bases and J by 2 bases, with 10 bases between. CDR3 residues: CASSSRQATDTQYF. DNA of the CDR3: TGTGCCAGCAGTTCCAGACAGGCCACAGATACGCAGTATTTT.

This clonotype is a singleton in its sample. The chain combines TRBV24-1 with TRBJ1-1; D not certain. The CDR3 runs 12 residues. The V end was cut by 3 bases, the J end by 1 base, with 2 bases between. Germline-derived CDR1 and CDR2 are KGHDR and SFDVKD. The CDR3 loop reads CATSDGNTEAFF. The DNA of the CDR3 is TGTGCCACCAGTGATGGGAACACTGAAGCTTTCTTT.

This clonotype was seen a handful of times. The chain has TRBV12-3 or TRBV12-4 and TRBJ2-1; TRBD2 agrees at 16 bases. Losses at the gene ends were 2 bases for V and 4 bases for J; bases not matched to a gene: 5. The CDR3 length is 18 residues. CDR3 amino acids: CASSLKRGLAGGYNEQFF. For the CDR3, the DNA is TGTGCCAGCAGTTTAAAGAGGGGACTAGCGGGAGGGTACAATGAGCAGTTCTTC.

This clonotype occurred a few times. The chain employs TRBV18 and TRBJ2-5; 8 bases are shared with TRBD1. In germline, CDR1 is KGHSH, CDR2 LQKENI. The CDR3 loop spans 16 amino acids. With V trimmed by 0 bases and J by 5 bases, 8 bases remained unmatched. This chain's CDR3 is CASSPPRGRERETQYF. The CDR3 DNA is TGTGCCAGCTCACCACCCAGGGGGCGAGAAAGGGAGACCCAGTACTTC.

The CDR3 DNA reads TGCAGTGCTAGTCAGGGCGCCGTTTGGGCTTTCTTT. It codes for CSASQGAVWAFF. The J gene is TRBJ1-1, the V gene TRBV20-1; tentatively, D is TRBD1 (5 bases). Trimming shortened V by 3 bases and J by 11 bases, and 16 bases separated the two germline ends. The CDR3 consists of 12 residues. The germline CDR1 and CDR2 sequences are DFQATT and SNEGSKA (reference sequence).

The rearrangement joins TRBV11-2 to TRBJ1-1; D call uncertain. The V gene's germline CDR1 is SGHAT and CDR2 FQNNGV. Trimming left V 6 bases short and J 11 bases short, with 16 bases between. The CDR3 is 12 residues long. CDR3 in amino acids: CASSQTGVSAFF. CDR3 coding DNA: TGTGCCAGCAGTCAAACCGGGGTATCGGCTTTCTTT.

The genes are TRBV5-1 and TRBJ2-5, with TRBD1 matching 10 bases. The CDR3 sequence is 15 residues long. CDR1 and CDR2 (germline): SGHRS, YFSETQ. V was pared by 0 bases and J by 4 bases, with 3 bases of the junction left unmatched. CDR3 sequence reads: CASSLGGQGIETQYF. The CDR3 DNA reads as TGCGCCAGCAGCTTGGGGGGACAGGGGATAGAGACCCAGTACTTC.

A note on this clonotype: One end of the junction is discordant with germline, which a read error may explain. J is TRBJ2-3 and V is TRBV24-1; D unclear. In germline, CDR1 is KGHDR, CDR2 SFDVKD. This CDR3 region has 13 residues. CDR3 loop: CGTSDRGRDTQYF. The CDR3 DNA reads TGTGGCACCAGTGACCGTGGACGAGATACGCAGTATTTT.

This clonotype was observed a handful of times. This chain connects TRBV20-1 to TRBJ2-5, with D tentatively TRBD2 (5 bases). V lost 0 bases and J lost 5, with 16 bases in between. Germline lookup yields CDR1 DFQATT and CDR2 SNEGSKA (reference sequence). The CDR3 covers 15 residues. This CDR3 is CSARDHGPRRETQYF. The CDR3 DNA follows: TGCAGTGCTAGAGATCATGGACCGCGGAGGGAGACCCAGTACTTC.

The chain carries TRBV9 and TRBJ2-3; 10 bases line up with TRBD2. V was pared by 0 bases and J by 4 bases, with 8 bases of the junction left unmatched. CDR1 SGDLS and CDR2 YYNGEE come from the germline V gene. This CDR3 has 17 residues. The CDR3 sequence is CASSVVSSGGTADTQYF. CDR3 bases: TGTGCCAGCAGCGTAGTGTCTAGCGGGGGAACGGCAGATACGCAGTATTTT. Full variable domain (missing parts from reference TRBV9 and TRBJ2-3): DSGVTQTPKHLITATGQRVTLRCSPRSGDLSVYWYQQSLDQGLQFLIQYYNGEERAKGNILERFSAQQFPDLHSELNLSSLELGDSALYFCASSVVSSGGTADTQYFGPGTRLTVL.

The sample holds a few counts of this clonotype. CDR3 DNA: TGTGCCAGCAGCCCCACTCTCAGGGTCGTCGAGCAGTACTTC. Encoded protein: CASSPTLRVVEQYF. The chain is built from TRBV4-2 and TRBJ2-7; TRBD1 might be the D (5 bases). This CDR3 contains 14 residues. The germline CDR1 and CDR2 sequences are LGHNA and YNFKEQ. V was clipped by 4 bases and J by 6 bases, with 16 bases between them.

This clonotype has just a few counts. The chain couples TRBV6-5 to TRBJ2-7, with D perhaps matching TRBD2 (5 bases). The CDR3 has 15 residues. Germline assignment: CDR1 MNHEY and CDR2 SVGAGI. V was shortened by 0 bases and J by 4 bases, with 13 bases between the two germline ends. This chain's CDR3 is CASSYSRLGGYEQYF. CDR3 bases: TGTGCCAGCAGTTACTCGAGGTTGGGCGGGTACGAGCAGTACTTC.

This clonotype was recorded a few times. This chain uses TRBV24-1 with TRBJ2-5; weak D call: TRBD1 (5 bases). The CDR3 is made up of 16 amino acids. Germline CDR1 reads KGHDR; CDR2 reads SFDVKD. The V gene lost 0 bases and the J gene lost 3 bases, with 13 bases spanning the gap. CDR3 coding DNA: TGTGCCACCAGTGATTTGGAGTTTGCAGGGAAAGAGACCCAGTACTTC. It is translated as CATSDLEFAGKETQYF.

CDR3 protein: CASSVISGVNEQFF. As DNA, the CDR3 is TGTGCCAGCAGTGTCATATCCGGGGTCAATGAGCAGTTCTTC. The chain employs TRBV12-3 or TRBV12-4 and TRBJ2-1, with TRBD2 as a possible D gene (5 bases). V lost 5 bases to trimming and J lost 6 bases, with 14 bases between them. This CDR3 has 14 amino acids.